The sequence of this T cell receptor (beta chain) was determined in a study of shared clonotypes between healthy human individuals. In the study overall: CD8 memory received one plate per donor, CD8 naive two, CD4 memory three and CD4 naive three.

The authors split each subset's genomic DNA evenly across several immunoSEQ plates. The assay was immunoSEQ multiplex PCR, and TCRdb's table has in-frame clones only and misses some. The sample lists approximately 2.1 million clones, more than 80% seen once, with 0.35% to 0.45% in the top ten. Study-wide findings and caveats: Naive subsets typically showed greater estimated richness than memory subsets.

Concerning this clone: The antigen is unknown.

V was cut by 5 bases and J by 2 bases, with 15 bases left in between. CDR3 length: 15 amino acids. The germline CDR1 and CDR2 sequences are MDHEN and SYDVKM. The J gene is TRBJ1-1, the V gene TRBV28; D unresolved. This clonotype was sampled from a man aged 18 to 30 in good health. Some clones in this sample may be carry-over from other donors' samples. Specimen: naive CD4+ T cells from PBMCs. The subset was: CD45RA+ positively selected. CDR3 region: CASSTRKLFNTEAFF. The CDR3 DNA follows: TGTGCCAGCAGTACCCGGAAATTATTTAACACTGAAGCTTTCTTT.